The rows below give T cell receptor beta chains drawn from one sample of a study of blood T cell repertoires in COVID-19. Assay: immunoSEQ multiplex PCR; the TCRdb copy retains only in-frame clones and omits some. Among under 250,000 clones listed, around 85% were seen once. Sequenced input: peripheral blood. The receptors were gathered from a man between 35 and 55 years old with acute or convalescent COVID-19. Both conserved end residues are part of each CDR3. D genes are given only for firm matches. Clone size is not always given. Where it is, it says once, few, many or a class for expanded clones.

>TRBD1|TRBJ1-4|once|TRBV7-9
CARLPGQGGEKLFF
TGTGCCAGACTACCGGGACAGGGTGGGGAAAAACTGTTTTTT
>NA|TRBJ2-7|once|TRBV2
CASRARLGQYF
TGTGCCAGCAGAGCGCGACTAGGGCAGTACTTC
>TRBD1|TRBJ2-7|NA|TRBV5-1
CASSLGQGVEQYF
TGCGCCAGCAGCTTGGGACAGGGGGTCGAGCAGTACTTC
>NA|TRBJ2-7|NA|TRBV4-2
CASSPRDSTGEQYF
TGTGCCAGCAGCCCCCGGGATTCGACAGGCGAGCAGTACTTC
>TRBD1|TRBJ2-1|NA|TRBV6-4
CASSASGGGRGDEQFF
TGTGCCAGCAGTGCTTCAGGGGGTGGTCGGGGTGATGAGCAGTTCTTC
>NA|TRBJ2-1|NA|TRBV18
CASSPVVPHEQFF
TGTGCCAGCTCACCGGTAGTCCCTCATGAGCAGTTCTTC
>NA|TRBJ2-7|NA|TRBV5-1
CASSSLRGGRYEQYF
TGCGCCAGCAGCAGTCTCCGGGGAGGCCGTTACGAGCAGTACTTC
>TRBD1|TRBJ1-5|NA|TRBV6-5
CASHRGESNQPQHF
TGTGCCAGCCACAGGGGAGAAAGCAATCAGCCCCAGCATTTT
>TRBD1|TRBJ1-6|NA|TRBV28
CASSLLGQGSSPLHF
TGTGCCAGCAGTTTGTTGGGACAGGGAAGTTCACCCCTCCACTTT
>TRBD2|TRBJ2-1|NA|TRBV7-3
CASSLGGGASGYNEQFF
TGTGCCAGCAGCTTAGGGGGTGGGGCTAGCGGTTACAATGAGCAGTTCTTC
>NA|TRBJ2-7|NA|TRBV27
CASGGTVYEQYF
TGTGCCAGCGGGGGCACAGTCTACGAGCAGTACTTC
>TRBD1|TRBJ1-1|NA|TRBV6-5
CASSSRTGPTEAFF
TGTGCCAGCAGTTCTCGGACAGGGCCAACTGAAGCTTTCTTT
>TRBD1|TRBJ1-2|NA|TRBV7-2
CASSLATGADYGYTF
TGTGCCAGCAGCCTTGCGACAGGGGCGGACTATGGCTACACCTTC
>NA|TRBJ2-3|NA|TRBV2
CASSEAPDTDTQYF
TGTGCCAGCAGTGAAGCACCAGACACAGATACGCAGTATTTT
>NA|TRBJ1-1|NA|TRBV6-5
CASRRGAQNTEAFF
TGTGCCAGCCGCCGTGGGGCCCAGAACACTGAAGCTTTCTTT
>NA|TRBJ1-2|NA|TRBV2
CASSEDWQLPGGYTF
TGTGCCAGCAGTGAAGATTGGCAGTTACCGGGAGGCTACACCTTC
>NA|TRBJ2-3|NA|TRBV4-2
CASSPSLGGPTDTQYF
TGTGCCAGCAGCCCTTCGCTGGGTGGGCCCACAGATACGCAGTATTTT
>NA|TRBJ1-1|NA|TRBV27
CATKGWGVAFF
TGTGCCACCAAGGGGTGGGGGGTGGCTTTCTTT
>TRBD1|TRBJ1-1|NA|TRBV24-1
CATSDPQTGGTEAFF
TGTGCCACCAGTGACCCCCAGACAGGGGGCACTGAAGCTTTCTTT
>NA|TRBJ2-7|few|TRBV6-4
CATPRGASSGTYEQYF
TGTGCCACCCCGAGGGGGGCGTCTAGCGGTACCTACGAGCAGTACTTC
>NA|TRBJ1-2|NA|TRBV6-2/TRBV6-3
CASSYSGGDGYTF
TGTGCCAGCAGTTACTCTGGAGGAGACGGCTACACCTTC
>NA|TRBJ2-6|NA|TRBV20-1
CSASVAAVRGANVLTF
TGCAGTGCTAGTGTGGCGGCCGTCCGGGGGGCCAACGTCCTGACTTTC
>TRBD1|TRBJ1-2|few|TRBV19
CASVERGTGVNYGYTF
TGTGCCAGTGTCGAGAGAGGGACAGGGGTGAACTATGGCTACACCTTC
>NA|TRBJ1-3|NA|TRBV6-5
CASSSTGTGNTIYF
TGTGCCAGCAGTTCTACAGGGACTGGAAACACCATATATTTT
>TRBD2|TRBJ2-5|NA|TRBV5-1
CASSSSSGGKETQYF
TGCGCCAGCAGCAGTTCTAGCGGGGGAAAAGAGACCCAGTACTTC
>TRBD2|TRBJ2-3|NA|TRBV7-3
CASSETSGRPSTDTQYF
TGTGCCAGCAGCGAAACTAGCGGGAGGCCTAGCACAGATACGCAGTATTTT
>NA|TRBJ2-6|NA|TRBV4-3
CASSQDRLALGANVLTF
TGCGCCAGCAGCCAAGATCGTTTGGCTCTTGGGGCCAACGTCCTGACTTTC
>TRBD2|TRBJ2-3|NA|TRBV27
CASSLSKRPGLAGEGGTQYF
TGTGCCAGCAGTTTATCCAAAAGACCGGGACTAGCGGGAGAAGGGGGTACGCAGTATTTT
>NA|TRBJ2-2|NA|TRBV5-4
CASSQLSNTGELFF
TGTGCCAGCAGCCAGTTGTCCAACACCGGGGAGCTGTTTTTT
>NA|TRBJ2-5|NA|TRBV7-6
CASSLAQGETQYF
TGTGCCAGCAGCTTAGCACAGGGAGAGACCCAGTACTTC
>NA|TRBJ2-7|NA|TRBV6-2/TRBV6-3
CASSSGNALSYEQYF
TGTGCCAGCAGTTCAGGAAACGCCCTTTCCTACGAGCAGTACTTC
>NA|TRBJ2-7|NA|TRBV3-1/TRBV3-2
CASSPFNLQGTYEQYF
TGTGCCAGCAGTCCTTTCAACTTACAGGGAACCTACGAGCAGTACTTC
>NA|TRBJ2-2|NA|TRBV7-9
CASSLTLTEANTGELFF
TGTGCCAGCAGCTTAACATTAACCGAGGCGAACACCGGGGAGCTGTTTTTT
>TRBD1|TRBJ1-2|NA|TRBV4-1
CASSQVGDRDGYGYTF
TGCGCCAGCAGCCAAGTAGGGGACAGGGATGGGTATGGCTACACCTTC
>TRBD2|TRBJ2-2|NA|TRBV19
CASSIRLAGTGELFF
TGTGCCAGTAGTATACGGCTAGCGGGCACCGGGGAGCTGTTTTTT
>NA|TRBJ1-2|NA|TRBV11-2
CASSLDRGRGYTF
TGTGCCAGCAGCTTAGACAGGGGCCGGGGCTACACCTTC
>TRBD2|TRBJ2-1|NA|TRBV7-3
CASSLKPGLAGESRNNEQFF
TGTGCCAGCAGCTTAAAACCGGGACTAGCGGGAGAAAGTCGGAACAATGAGCAGTTCTTC
>NA|TRBJ1-1|NA|TRBV5-8
CASSLRGGPNTEAFF
TGTGCCAGCAGCTTGAGGGGGGGGCCGAACACTGAAGCTTTCTTT
>NA|TRBJ1-1|NA|TRBV6-2/TRBV6-3
CASSYRGLNTEAFF
TGTGCCAGCAGTTACAGGGGTCTGAACACTGAAGCTTTCTTT
>NA|TRBJ1-4|NA|TRBV27
CASSLSRHSAEKLFF
TGTGCCAGCAGTTTAAGTCGCCACAGTGCTGAAAAACTGTTTTTT
>NA|TRBJ1-2|NA|TRBV7-9
CASSSSTVYYGYTF
TGTGCCAGCAGCTCCTCGACAGTCTACTATGGCTACACCTTC
>NA|TRBJ2-2|NA|TRBV6-6
CASSPRWASLGTGELFF
TGTGCCAGCAGTCCACGCTGGGCTAGCTTAGGGACCGGGGAGCTGTTTTTT
>TRBD1|TRBJ2-2|NA|TRBV9
CASSDQGAGHTGELFF
TGTGCCAGCAGCGACCAGGGGGCGGGGCACACCGGGGAGCTGTTTTTT
>NA|TRBJ2-2|NA|TRBV9
CASSVTGTTTGELFF
TGTGCCAGCAGCGTAACTGGGACAACCACCGGGGAGCTGTTTTTT
>NA|TRBJ1-6|NA|TRBV6-5
CASSYSHRVNSPLHF
TGTGCCAGCAGTTACTCCCACAGGGTAAATTCACCCCTCCACTTT
>NA|TRBJ2-5|few|TRBV6-5
CASLRQSETQYF
TGTGCCAGCCTGAGGCAGTCGGAGACCCAGTACTTC
>TRBD2|TRBJ2-7|NA|TRBV28
CASSPGTTKYEQYF
TGTGCCAGCAGCCCCGGGACTACCAAATACGAGCAGTACTTC
>TRBD2|TRBJ2-1|once|TRBV7-2
CASSSAGGSYNEQFF
TGTGCCAGCAGCTCAGCGGGAGGCTCCTACAATGAGCAGTTCTTC
>NA|TRBJ2-1|NA|TRBV7-6
CASSLGEFRFSYNEQFF
TGTGCCAGCAGCTTAGGGGAGTTTCGGTTCTCCTACAATGAGCAGTTCTTC
>TRBD1|TRBJ1-5|NA|TRBV2
CAGAVQGVGQPQHF
TGTGCCGGTGCCGTGCAGGGGGTCGGACAGCCCCAGCATTTT
>TRBD1|TRBJ1-2|few|TRBV4-1
CASSHPTGVDGYTF
TGCGCCAGCAGCCATCCGACAGGGGTCGATGGCTACACCTTC